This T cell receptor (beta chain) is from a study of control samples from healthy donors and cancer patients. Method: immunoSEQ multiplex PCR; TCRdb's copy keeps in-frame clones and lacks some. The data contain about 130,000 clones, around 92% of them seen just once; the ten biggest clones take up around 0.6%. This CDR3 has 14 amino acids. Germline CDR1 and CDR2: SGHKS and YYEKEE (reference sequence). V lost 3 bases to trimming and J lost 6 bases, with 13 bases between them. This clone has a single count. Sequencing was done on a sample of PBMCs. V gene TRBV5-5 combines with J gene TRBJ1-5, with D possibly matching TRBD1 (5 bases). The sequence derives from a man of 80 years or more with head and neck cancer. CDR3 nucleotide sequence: TGTGCCAGCAGCTCCATAGCGGGGGGTCAGCCCCAGCATTTT. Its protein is CASSSIAGGQPQHF.